The source of this TCR beta chain is a study of STAT5B mutations in CD4+ large granular lymphocyte leukemia. Study observations and caveats: No patients shared main leukemic clonotypes, though less than 30% appeared at low frequency elsewhere. Without putative leukemic clones, patient CD4-sorted repertoires remained more clonal than healthy CD4+ repertoires. 8/27 top patient clones versus 2/35 control clones were TRBV06-family.

Control samples were healthy donors' buffy coats. CDR1 is SGHNT and CDR2 is YYREEE in the germline V gene (reference sequence). Deletions cut 4 bases from V and 4 bases from J, with 19 bases between. The CDR3 is made up of 16 amino acids. As to this clone: No antigen is known for it.

Repertoires were generated with immunoSEQ multiplex PCR, while TCRdb's copy carries only in-frame clones and drops some. The top ten clones hold about 0.34% of a sample with fewer than 45,000 clones, approximately 88% of them seen once. The receptor's source is a human donor in good health. This chain uses TRBV5-4 with TRBJ2-3, with D perhaps TRBD1 (6 bases). The sequenced sample was CD4+ T cells from blood buffy coats. CDR3 nucleotides: TGTGCCAGCAGCCCCGAGCAGGGGTTTAGGGCAGATACGCAGTATTTT. Translating gives CASSPEQGFRADTQYF.